This T cell receptor (beta chain) is from a study of long-term antiretroviral therapy in people with HIV. A minimum of one pre-ART and two post-ART PBMC samples existed for each donor. Survey-level immunoSEQ v3.0 assays were run. Assay: immunoSEQ multiplex PCR; the TCRdb copy retains only in-frame clones and omits some. Altogether about 18,000 clones are present, 90% to 95% being singletons, with the ten largest covering 9.5% to 10%. This clonotype was sampled from a man in his fifties or sixties with HIV. Sequenced material: unsorted PBMCs, taken 3 years after starting antiretroviral therapy.

The CDR3: CASSPSHQTGAANQPQHF. CDR3 DNA: TGTGCCAGCAGCCCTTCCCATCAGACAGGGGCGGCCAATCAGCCCCAGCATTTT. The rearrangement joins TRBV5-4 to TRBJ1-5; TRBD1 matches at 8 bases. This CDR3 comprises 18 residues. Losses at the gene ends were 4 bases for V and 3 bases for J; bases not matched to a gene: 15. CDR1 and CDR2 (germline): SGHNT, YYREEE (reference sequence).